This T cell receptor beta chain was sequenced for a study of T cell responses to AZD1222 COVID-19 vaccine. Study outcomes and limitations: The donor group comprised mostly white British people and more females; the analysis possibly underestimated clonal diversity.

Germline assignment: CDR1 LGHDT and CDR2 YNNKEL (reference sequence). CDR3 length: 12 residues. Trimming removed 2 bases at V and 8 bases at J, with 7 bases between. Second doses at about 4 or about 12 weeks were pooled. Measured with immunoSEQ multiplex PCR; TCRdb has only the in-frame clones, and not every one. The repertoire holds roughly 120,000 clones, with around 89% as singletons. Turning to this clone: Its antigen remains unidentified.

V usage is TRBV3-1 (or the pseudogene TRBV3-2) and J usage is TRBJ1-3; unclear D gene. This clonotype was obtained from an adult who received the AZD1222 COVID-19 vaccine. The input for sequencing was peripheral blood, taken 28 days after the second AZD1222 dose. CDR3 DNA sequence: TGTGCCAGCAGCCAACGAGGATACACCATATATTTT. Amino acid sequence: CASSQRGYTIYF.